One and the same sample provided the 30 T cell receptor beta chains below, sequenced in a study of blood T cell repertoires in COVID-19 (dated by TCRdb to 2020 to 2022). Libraries were made using the immunoSEQ multiplex PCR assay. The table comes from immuneACCESS by way of TCRdb, which keeps in-frame sequences with V and J called. Part of the clones is missing from these tables; in studies checked, under half for an unresolved V gene and the rest for unknown reasons. For this sample there are 95,000 to 100,000 clones; about 91% appear just once. The top ten constitute roughly 17% of the sample. Input material: peripheral blood. Receptors were obtained from a man aged 50 to 60 with acute or convalescent COVID-19.

This sequence joins TRBV5-4 and TRBJ2-7; 12 nucleotides match TRBD2. The CDR3 length is 14 residues. Germline V gene sequence: CDR1 SGHNT, CDR2 YYREEE (reference sequence). Unmatched junction bases numbered 1, after V lost 0 bases and J lost 6 bases. The CDR3: CASSLAGLAGEQYF. The CDR3 DNA follows: TGTGCCAGCAGCTTGGCGGGACTAGCGGGCGAGCAGTACTTC.

The rearrangement uses TRBV5-6 and TRBJ2-3; TRBD1 might be the D (5 bases). Per the germline V gene, CDR1 is SGHDT and CDR2 is YYEEEE. This CDR3 is 14 amino acids long. V lost 0 bases, J lost 4 bases, and 9 bases lay in between. CDR3 sequence reads: CASSLGQGADTQYF. The CDR3 bases are TGTGCCAGCAGCTTGGGGCAGGGTGCAGATACGCAGTATTTT.

This rearrangement joins TRBV27 to TRBJ2-1, with D possibly TRBD2 on 5 matching bases. Deletions cut 2 bases from V and 5 bases from J, with 10 bases between. The length of the CDR3 is 14 residues. Germline V gene sequence: CDR1 MNHEY, CDR2 SMNVEV (reference sequence). This CDR3 reads CASSLGLNNNEQFF. The CDR3 DNA sequence: TGTGCCAGCAGTTTAGGACTGAATAACAATGAGCAGTTCTTC.

The chain recombines TRBV27 with TRBJ2-1; D unclear. Germline V lookup: CDR1 MNHEY, CDR2 SMNVEV (reference sequence). V was pared by 8 bases and J by 3 bases, with 14 bases between. The CDR3 totals 14 residues. For the CDR3, the DNA is TGTGCCAGCCAAGCTAGATTGAGCTACAATGAGCAGTTCTTC. Its translation: CASQARLSYNEQFF.

The chain couples TRBV5-4 to TRBJ2-3, with D possibly being TRBD2 (5 bases). The CDR3 extends over 14 amino acids. Trimming removed 5 bases from V and 2 bases from J, with 12 bases in between. Germline-derived CDR1 and CDR2 are SGHNT and YYREEE (reference sequence). As DNA, the CDR3 is TGTGCCAGCAGATCCGGGATACCCACAGATACGCAGTATTTT. It yields the protein CASRSGIPTDTQYF.

The chain combines TRBV29-1 with TRBJ2-3; D possibly corresponds to TRBD1 (5 bases). Germline V gene lookup returns CDR1 SQVTM and CDR2 ANQGSEA. The CDR3 extends over 12 amino acids. The V and J ends lost 3 bases and 6 bases respectively, with 10 bases between them. The CDR3 reads CSVEHRFDTQYF. The CDR3 nucleotides read TGCAGCGTTGAGCACAGGTTCGATACGCAGTATTTT.

CDR3 region: CASSVTGGEQYF. CDR3 in DNA: TGTGCCAGCAGCGTGACAGGGGGCGAGCAGTACTTC. The chain carries TRBV9 and TRBJ2-7; 9 positions agree with TRBD1. CDR3 length: 12 residues. V dropped 2 bases and J dropped 6; count of bases not matched to a gene: 0. Germline V lookup: CDR1 SGDLS, CDR2 YYNGEE.

The rearrangement uses TRBV11-2 and TRBJ2-5; 8 bases match TRBD1. After removal of 0 bases from V and 7 bases from J, the junction contained 10 bases not matched to a gene. CDR1 and CDR2 from the germline V gene are SGHAT and FQNNGV. This CDR3 is built from 16 residues. The CDR3 region is CASSLDPRQGKGTQYF. CDR3 nucleotides: TGTGCCAGCAGCTTAGATCCAAGACAGGGGAAGGGGACCCAGTACTTC. Complete variable domain (other parts from reference TRBV11-2 and TRBJ2-5): EAGVAQSPRYKIIEKRQSVAFWCNPISGHATLYWYQQILGQGPKLLIQFQNNGVVDDSQLPKDRFSAERLKGVDSTLKIQPAKLEDSAVYLCASSLDPRQGKGTQYFGPGTRLLVL.

This sequence joins TRBV5-1 and TRBJ1-1, with D tentatively TRBD1 (6 bases). This CDR3 is 14 amino acids long. The V gene's germline CDR1 is SGHRS and CDR2 YFSETQ. Between the trimmed V and J ends, which lost 5 bases and 1 base, there was a span of 12 bases. The CDR3 sequence is CASRRQEANTEAFF. The CDR3 DNA follows: TGCGCCAGCAGACGACAGGAAGCGAACACTGAAGCTTTCTTT.

This chain joins TRBV7-2 and TRBJ1-5, with D unclear. The germline V gene encodes CDR1 SGHTA and CDR2 FQGNSA. The CDR3 extends over 14 amino acids. V dropped 2 bases and J dropped 0 bases, with 5 bases sitting between them. The CDR3, as DNA: TGTGCCAGCAGCTTAATTTATAGCAATCAGCCCCAGCATTTT. As protein: CASSLIYSNQPQHF.

Here the CDR3 reads CASSESTGQGMAGTRSTDTQYF. CDR3 DNA sequence: TGCGCCAGCAGTGAGTCTACAGGACAGGGGATGGCGGGGACCAGAAGCACAGATACGCAGTATTTT. This chain joins TRBV10-2 and TRBJ2-3, with TRBD1 identical over 9 bases. Trimming took 0 bases from V and 0 from J; bases not matched to a gene: 19. The germline CDR1 and CDR2 sequences are WSHSY and SAAADI. The CDR3 contains 22 residues.

The genes are TRBV11-3 and TRBJ1-6; 7 nucleotides match TRBD1. Looked up from germline, CDR1 is SGHNT and CDR2 is YENEEA. The CDR3 totals 16 residues. Trimming cost V 0 bases and J 5 bases; bases outside gene matches: 4. CDR3 coding DNA: TGTGCCAGCAGCTTAGATCCCGGGACAGATAATTCACCCCTCCACTTT. The encoded protein is CASSLDPGTDNSPLHF.

As regards this clone: Germline is not matched at one junction end, which may reflect a read error. This chain links TRBV5-1 with TRBJ2-5; D may be TRBD2 (5 bases). The V gene's germline CDR1 is SGHRS and CDR2 YFSETQ. The CDR3 spans 13 residues. CDR3 sequence reads: CASSLAGRTPSDF. CDR3 coding DNA: TGCGCCAGCAGCTTGGCCGGTCGGACTCCCTCGGACTTC.

The V and J genes are TRBV7-9 and TRBJ2-3; perhaps TRBD2 as D (7 bases). Germline CDR1 reads SEHNR; CDR2 reads FQNEAQ (reference sequence). The ends were cut back, 8 bases at V and 3 bases at J, with 18 bases in the middle. The CDR3 runs to 15 residues. The CDR3 DNA is TGTGCCAGCCGGCCTGGGGGGGGCGCAACAGATACGCAGTATTTT. The encoded protein is CASRPGGGATDTQYF.

The rearrangement links TRBV19 to TRBJ1-1, with 10 bases aligning to TRBD1. V dropped 4 bases and J dropped 3; count of bases not matched to a gene: 2. This CDR3 spans 14 amino acids. Germline CDR1 reads LNHDA; CDR2 reads SQIVND (reference sequence). The CDR3 DNA reads as TGTGCCAGTAGTAGACAGGGGGCACACACTGAAGCTTTCTTT. It is translated as CASSRQGAHTEAFF.

The chain combines TRBV3-1 (or the pseudogene TRBV3-2) with TRBJ2-2; 8 nucleotides agree with TRBD1. CDR3 length: 16 residues. The V segment lost 0 bases and the J segment 6 bases; nucleotides outside the gene matches: 6. In germline, CDR1 is LGHDT, CDR2 YNNKEL (reference sequence). In DNA form, the CDR3 reads TGTGCCAGCAGCCAAGAGAGGACAGGGATTGCCGGGGAGCTGTTTTTT. This translates into CASSQERTGIAGELFF.

The V gene is TRBV10-3, the J gene TRBJ2-3, with 7 bases identical to TRBD2. Germline loops: CDR1 ENHRY, CDR2 SYGVKD. V was clipped by 2 bases and J by 2 bases; unmatched bases: 10. The CDR3 spans 17 residues. CDR3 residues: CAISETKVGGNTDTQYF. The CDR3 nucleotides read TGTGCCATCAGTGAGACTAAGGTCGGGGGGAACACAGATACGCAGTATTTT.

The J gene is TRBJ2-1, the V gene TRBV12-5, with 7 nucleotides matching TRBD1. V lost 6 bases and J lost 14; bases outside the gene matches: 13. CDR1 and CDR2 (germline): LGHNT, FRNRAP. This CDR3 comprises 13 residues. The CDR3 region has the DNA TGTGCTAGTGGCACAATCGACAGGGTAGAGGAGTTCTTC. This codes for CASGTIDRVEEFF. The entire variable domain, with the rest obtained from reference TRBV12-5 and TRBJ2-1, is as follows: DARVTQTPRHKVTEMGQEVTMRCQPILGHNTVFWYRQTMMQGLELLAYFRNRAPLDDSGMPKDRFSAEMPDATLATLKIQPSEPRDSAVYFCASGTIDRVEEFFGPGTRLTVL.

The chain links TRBV30 to TRBJ1-1; D perhaps matches TRBD1 (6 bases). The CDR3 has 13 residues. The germline V gene encodes CDR1 GTSNPN and CDR2 SVGIG (reference sequence). Trimming stripped 4 bases from V and 1 base from J, with 10 bases between. In nucleotides, the CDR3 is TGTGCCTGGACCCGAGGGGGGAACACTGAAGCTTTCTTT. Protein product: CAWTRGGNTEAFF.

The V call is TRBV7-2, the J call TRBJ2-7; D possibly corresponds to TRBD2 (6 bases). CDR1 and CDR2 (germline): SGHTA, FQGNSA. V was pared by 3 bases and J by 2 bases, with 11 bases between. The CDR3 extends over 14 amino acids. The CDR3 coding sequence is TGTGCCAGCAGCTTCAGACTAGGCCCCTACGAGCAGTACTTC. This encodes CASSFRLGPYEQYF. The whole variable domain, filled in from reference TRBV7-2 and TRBJ2-7, reads GAGVSQSPSNKVTEKGKDVELRCDPISGHTALYWYRQSLGQGLEFLIYFQGNSAPDKSGLPSDRFSAERTGGSVSTLTIQRTQQEDSAVYLCASSFRLGPYEQYFGPGTRLTVT.

A few counts support this clone. This chain connects TRBV12-3 or TRBV12-4 to TRBJ1-3; TRBD1 aligns across 7 bases. V trimming: 8 bases; J trimming: 0 bases; junction bases outside the gene matches: 1. The CDR3 is made up of 13 amino acids. The CDR3 DNA reads as TGTGCCAGCGGACAGGCCTCTGGAAACACCATATATTTT. It specifies CASGQASGNTIYF.

J is TRBJ2-2 and V is TRBV9, with TRBD1 matching 10 bases. This CDR3 is 15 amino acids long. The V and J ends lost 2 bases and 7 bases, in that order; junction bases with no gene match: 5. The V gene's germline CDR1 is SGDLS and CDR2 YYNGEE. Here the CDR3 reads CASSVGGQGNGELFF. The CDR3 DNA reads as TGTGCCAGCAGCGTTGGGGGACAGGGGAACGGGGAGCTGTTTTTT.

The gene calls are TRBV29-1 and TRBJ1-4; 11 bases line up with TRBD1. The germline gives CDR1 SQVTM, CDR2 ANQGSEA. The CDR3 is made up of 15 amino acids. After removal of 6 bases from V and 6 bases from J, the junction contained 9 bases not matched to a gene. CDR3: CSVSFRDRGDEKLFF. The CDR3 DNA reads as TGCAGCGTCTCCTTCCGGGACAGGGGGGATGAAAAACTGTTTTTT.

V gene TRBV6-2 or TRBV6-3 combines with J gene TRBJ2-1, with TRBD1 matching 12 bases. V lost 5 bases and J lost 6; bases outside the gene matches: 5. Germline V gene lookup returns CDR1 MNHEY and CDR2 SVGEGT. The CDR3 is 15 amino acids. CDR3 nucleotide sequence: TGTGCCAGCAGTCGTCCGGGACAGGGGGCCAATGAGCAGTTCTTC. It is translated as CASSRPGQGANEQFF.

The J gene is TRBJ1-5, the V gene TRBV14; D possibly corresponds to TRBD1 (5 bases). Germline V gene sequence: CDR1 SGHDN, CDR2 FVKESK. The V gene lost 3 bases and the J gene lost 6 bases, with 27 bases spanning the gap. The CDR3 sequence is 19 residues long. CDR3 in amino acids: CASSHQTEAHVNNVQPQHF. The DNA of the CDR3 is TGTGCCAGCAGCCACCAGACAGAGGCGCACGTCAACAATGTTCAGCCCCAGCATTTT.

This chain connects TRBV25-1 to TRBJ2-5, with 11 nucleotides matching TRBD2. Germline values: CDR1 MGHDK, CDR2 SYGVNS. The junction had 18 bases not matched to a gene; V was cut back by 3 bases and J by 9 bases. The CDR3 is 18 residues long. The CDR3 loop is CASSEGGVAGGIQRAQYF. The CDR3 region has the DNA TGTGCCAGCAGTGAGGGCGGAGTAGCGGGGGGGATTCAAAGGGCCCAGTACTTC.

The sample holds one count of this clone. This rearrangement joins TRBV6-5 to TRBJ1-1; D is perhaps TRBD1 (6 bases). Germline CDR1 MNHEY, CDR2 SVGAGI. The V and J ends lost 6 bases and 4 bases respectively, with 12 bases between them. This CDR3 region has 13 residues. The CDR3 protein is CASRTTGRTEAFF. Here the CDR3 DNA reads TGTGCCAGCAGAACCACAGGGCGCACTGAAGCTTTCTTT.

The chain has TRBV21-1 and TRBJ2-2; the DNA was not used to check the table's D call, TRBD1. TRBV21-1 is reported as a pseudogene. The CDR3 consists of 15 residues. The CDR3 protein is CASSKVWLNSGELFF. The CDR3 DNA reads TGTGCCAGCAGCAAGGTCTGGCTAAACAGCGGGGAGCTGTTTTTT.

V is TRBV4-2 and J is TRBJ1-2; 7 bases match TRBD1. The V gene's germline CDR1 is LGHNA and CDR2 YNFKEQ. CDR3 length equals 14 residues. The V segment lost 5 bases and the J segment 2 bases; nucleotides outside the gene matches: 5. CDR3: CASSATGQNYGYTF. The CDR3 DNA is TGTGCCAGCAGCGCGACGGGACAGAACTATGGCTACACCTTC.

CDR3 nucleotides: TGTGCCACCAGCACGGACAGGGGAAACACCATATATTTT. Translating it yields CATSTDRGNTIYF. The J gene is TRBJ1-3, the V gene TRBV15; 7 positions match TRBD1. The germline V gene encodes CDR1 LNHNV and CDR2 YYDKDF (reference sequence). The CDR3 loop spans 13 amino acids. V lost 4 bases to trimming and J lost 4 bases; unmatched junction nucleotides: 1. Combining the CDR3 with reference TRBV15 and TRBJ1-3 gives the whole variable domain DAMVIQNPRYQVTQFGKPVTLSCSQTLNHNVMYWYQQKSSQAPKLLFHYYDKDFNNEADTPDNFQSRRPNTSFCFLDIRSPGLGDTAMYLCATSTDRGNTIYFGEGSWLTVV.